The entry below gives a single TCR beta chain sequence along with its context. This sample stems from a study of control samples from healthy donors and cancer patients. CDR3 length equals 13 residues. Trimming removed 4 bases from V and 9 bases from J, with 14 bases in between. In germline, CDR1 is KGHSH, CDR2 LQKENI. Repertoires were generated with immunoSEQ multiplex PCR, while TCRdb's copy carries only in-frame clones and drops some. Among approximately 94,000 clones listed, 70% to 85% were seen once. The source is a man between 70 and 80 years old with lung cancer. The specimen sequenced was PBMCs. The chain recombines TRBV18 with TRBJ2-3; D gene ambiguous. In DNA, the CDR3 is TGTGCCAGCTCACTGGGGTCGAGCTCCACGCAGTATTTT. This codes for CASSLGSSSTQYF.